This entry features one T cell receptor (beta chain) sequence. As yet, its antigen is unknown. The method was immunoSEQ multiplex PCR; TCRdb's version includes in-frame clones alone and lacks a portion of them. The data hold over 150,000 clones, with roughly 86% observed a single time. The data originate from a study of cytomegalovirus exposure and HLA in healthy donors. Trimming removed 2 bases from V and 1 base from J, with 9 bases in between. Germline CDR1 SGHAT, CDR2 FQNNGV. The CDR3 is made up of 15 amino acids. Study conclusions and caveats: In vitro assays verified that a few CMV-associated chains recognized CMV antigens specifically. There were some public TCRs occurring in many donors, but most TCR sequences were rare. According to the study, some 160 TCR beta chains were cytomegalovirus-associated.

The chain uses TRBV11-2 and TRBJ2-1; a possible D gene is TRBD2 (6 bases). Source material: PBMCs. This TCR derives from a human donor in good health. In DNA form, the CDR3 reads TGTGCCAGCAGCTTAAGCGGGCCATCCTACAATGAGCAGTTCTTC. Its translation: CASSLSGPSYNEQFF.